The 3 T cell receptor beta chains below all came from one sample that was sequenced in a study of OX40 agonist ivuxolimab in advanced cancers. Sequencing was performed with immunoSEQ multiplex PCR; in TCRdb, only in-frame clones are kept and a portion is missing. The sample consists of about 19,000 clones, approximately 86% of them appearing once. The input for sequencing was CD4+ or CD8+ T cells sorted from blood, taken in a trial of the OX40 agonist ivuxolimab. These receptors all come from an adult with an advanced solid tumor such as melanoma, head and neck, liver or kidney cancer.

V gene TRBV5-8 combines with J gene TRBJ2-7, with D unclear. The germline V and J ends were trimmed by 2 bases and 5 bases, with 8 bases remaining between them. The CDR3 totals 12 residues. From germline, CDR1 is SGHTS and CDR2 YDEGEE. CDR3: CASSLQFHEQYF. The CDR3 DNA reads as TGTGCCAGCAGCTTACAGTTCCACGAGCAGTACTTC.

The chain is built from TRBV7-6 and TRBJ2-7, with D maybe TRBD2 (6 bases). Germline V gene lookup returns CDR1 SGHVS and CDR2 FNYEAQ. The CDR3 loop spans 12 amino acids. V was shortened by 4 bases and J by 11 bases, with 15 bases between the two germline ends. In DNA form, the CDR3 reads TGTGCCAGCAGCTGGGGGGACGGACCGGAGTACTTC. It codes for CASSWGDGPEYF.

The chain combines TRBV11-2 with TRBJ1-1; D possibly corresponds to TRBD1 (5 bases). CDR3 length equals 15 residues. Trimming took off 3 bases at V and 5 bases at J, with 16 bases between the two ends. The germline CDR1 and CDR2 sequences are SGHAT and FQNNGV. CDR3 sequence reads: CASSLGPGGITEAFF. The CDR3 bases are TGTGCCAGCAGCTTGGGCCCCGGGGGTATAACTGAAGCTTTCTTT.